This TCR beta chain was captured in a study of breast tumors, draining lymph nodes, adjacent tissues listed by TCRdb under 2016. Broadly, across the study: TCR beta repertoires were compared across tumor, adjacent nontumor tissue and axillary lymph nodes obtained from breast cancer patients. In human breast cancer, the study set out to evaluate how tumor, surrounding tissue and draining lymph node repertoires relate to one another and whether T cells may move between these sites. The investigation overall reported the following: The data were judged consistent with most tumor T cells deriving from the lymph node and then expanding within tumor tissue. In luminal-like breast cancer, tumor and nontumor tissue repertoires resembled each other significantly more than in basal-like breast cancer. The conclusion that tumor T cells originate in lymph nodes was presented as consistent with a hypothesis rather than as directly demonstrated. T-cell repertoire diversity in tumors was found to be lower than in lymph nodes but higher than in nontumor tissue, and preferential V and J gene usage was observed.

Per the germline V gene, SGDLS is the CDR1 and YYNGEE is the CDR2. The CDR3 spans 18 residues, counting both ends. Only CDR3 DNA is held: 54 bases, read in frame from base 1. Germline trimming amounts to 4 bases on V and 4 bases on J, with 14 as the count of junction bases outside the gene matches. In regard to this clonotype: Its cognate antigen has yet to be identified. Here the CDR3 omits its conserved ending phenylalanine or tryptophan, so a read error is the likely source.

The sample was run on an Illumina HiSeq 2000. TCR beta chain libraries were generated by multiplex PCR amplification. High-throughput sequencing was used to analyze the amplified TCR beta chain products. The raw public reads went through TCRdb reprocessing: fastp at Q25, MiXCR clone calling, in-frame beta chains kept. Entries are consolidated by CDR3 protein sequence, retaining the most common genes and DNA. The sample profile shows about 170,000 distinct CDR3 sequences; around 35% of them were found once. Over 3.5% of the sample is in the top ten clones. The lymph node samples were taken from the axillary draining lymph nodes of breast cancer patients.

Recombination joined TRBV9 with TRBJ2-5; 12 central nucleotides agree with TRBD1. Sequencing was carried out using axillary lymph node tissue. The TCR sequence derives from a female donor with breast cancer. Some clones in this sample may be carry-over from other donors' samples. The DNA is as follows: TGTGCCAGCAGCCCCACTCCGGGACAGGGGGCGCTGCCAGAGACCCAGTACCTC. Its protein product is CASSPTPGQGALPETQYL.